These T cell receptor beta chains were read from a single sample in a study of cytomegalovirus exposure and HLA in healthy donors. Using immunoSEQ multiplex PCR, the repertoire was profiled, and TCRdb retains in-frame clones only, with some absent. Found here are over 150,000 clones, less than 90% of them singletons; the top ten hold more than 1.5%. Sequencing input: PBMCs. All receptors come from a man aged 50-60 years in good health and CMV-seronegative. Both conserved end residues are part of each CDR3. Fields, in order: clone size, V gene, D gene, J gene, CDR3 protein, CDR3 DNA. D genes are given only for firm matches. Clone size, where shown, is once, few, many, or a class for clones that have expanded.

clone size: .
V gene: TRBV2
D gene: .
J gene: TRBJ1-2
CDR3 protein: CASTHEGGAYGYTF
CDR3 DNA: TGTGCCAGCACTCATGAAGGGGGAGCATATGGCTACACCTTC

clone size: once
V gene: TRBV7-8
D gene: .
J gene: TRBJ1-1
CDR3 protein: CASSLVGRKGNTEAFF
CDR3 DNA: TGTGCCAGCAGCTTAGTCGGCAGGAAAGGAAACACTGAAGCTTTCTTT

clone size: .
V gene: TRBV7-9
D gene: TRBD1
J gene: TRBJ1-4
CDR3 protein: CASSFGQGGEKLFF
CDR3 DNA: TGTGCCAGCAGCTTTGGACAGGGGGGTGAAAAACTGTTTTTT

clone size: few
V gene: TRBV6-6
D gene: TRBD1
J gene: TRBJ1-5
CDR3 protein: CATMTGVGNQPQHF
CDR3 DNA: TGTGCCACCATGACAGGGGTAGGCAATCAGCCCCAGCATTTT

clone size: .
V gene: TRBV5-1
D gene: TRBD1
J gene: TRBJ2-7
CDR3 protein: CASSFGQGASEQYF
CDR3 DNA: TGCGCCAGCAGCTTCGGACAGGGAGCGTCCGAGCAGTACTTC

clone size: .
V gene: TRBV7-2
D gene: .
J gene: TRBJ2-7
CDR3 protein: CASSPSARDSRSSYEQYF
CDR3 DNA: TGTGCCAGCAGCCCATCGGCCCGGGACTCCCGGAGCTCCTACGAGCAGTACTTC

clone size: .
V gene: TRBV5-6
D gene: TRBD1
J gene: TRBJ2-5
CDR3 protein: CASSFGGQGETQYF
CDR3 DNA: TGTGCCAGCAGCTTTGGGGGACAGGGGGAGACCCAGTACTTC

clone size: .
V gene: TRBV4-3
D gene: TRBD2
J gene: TRBJ2-2
CDR3 protein: CASSQDPGSGSTRELFF
CDR3 DNA: TGCGCCAGCAGCCAAGATCCAGGAAGCGGGAGTACCCGGGAGCTGTTTTTT

clone size: .
V gene: TRBV7-8
D gene: TRBD2
J gene: TRBJ2-7
CDR3 protein: CASSLGTSGFYEQYF
CDR3 DNA: TGTGCCAGCAGCTTGGGGACTAGCGGGTTTTACGAGCAGTACTTC

clone size: .
V gene: TRBV6-5
D gene: TRBD1
J gene: TRBJ1-1
CDR3 protein: CASSYGTGGTEAFF
CDR3 DNA: TGTGCCAGCAGTTACGGGACAGGGGGCACTGAAGCTTTCTTT

clone size: .
V gene: TRBV7-9
D gene: .
J gene: TRBJ2-7
CDR3 protein: CSSSPGGQAPGYEQYF
CDR3 DNA: TGTTCCAGCAGCCCAGGGGGGCAGGCCCCCGGGTACGAGCAGTACTTC

clone size: .
V gene: TRBV28
D gene: .
J gene: TRBJ2-7
CDR3 protein: CASSWGRYEQYF
CDR3 DNA: TGTGCCAGCAGCTGGGGCAGATACGAGCAGTACTTC

clone size: .
V gene: TRBV5-6
D gene: .
J gene: TRBJ2-3
CDR3 protein: CASSLLELDTQYF
CDR3 DNA: TGTGCCAGCAGCTTGCTAGAACTAGATACGCAGTATTTT

clone size: .
V gene: TRBV6-1
D gene: .
J gene: TRBJ2-7
CDR3 protein: CASRVTGYHEQYF
CDR3 DNA: TGTGCCAGCAGGGTTACAGGGTACCACGAGCAGTACTTC

clone size: .
V gene: TRBV9
D gene: TRBD1
J gene: TRBJ2-4
CDR3 protein: CARNSWGQGEDIQYF
CDR3 DNA: TGTGCCCGCAATTCATGGGGACAGGGAGAAGACATTCAGTACTTC

clone size: .
V gene: TRBV7-9
D gene: .
J gene: TRBJ2-1
CDR3 protein: CASSFTDRRDEQFF
CDR3 DNA: TGTGCCAGCAGCTTCACCGACAGGCGAGATGAGCAGTTCTTC

clone size: few
V gene: TRBV6-5
D gene: .
J gene: TRBJ1-6
CDR3 protein: CASSYSNRAGSPLHF
CDR3 DNA: TGTGCCAGCAGTTATAGTAACAGGGCTGGTTCACCCCTCCACTTT

clone size: .
V gene: TRBV2
D gene: TRBD1
J gene: TRBJ1-4
CDR3 protein: CASLWTGGDEKLFF
CDR3 DNA: TGTGCCAGCCTGTGGACAGGGGGGGATGAAAAACTGTTTTTT

clone size: .
V gene: TRBV5-8
D gene: TRBD1
J gene: TRBJ1-3
CDR3 protein: CASSPPGQGSGNTIYF
CDR3 DNA: TGTGCCAGCAGCCCGCCGGGACAGGGGTCTGGAAACACCATATATTTT

clone size: .
V gene: TRBV15
D gene: TRBD2
J gene: TRBJ2-1
CDR3 protein: CATSSPTSGSNEQFF
CDR3 DNA: TGTGCCACCAGCAGTCCTACTAGCGGGTCCAATGAGCAGTTCTTC

clone size: .
V gene: TRBV7-2
D gene: .
J gene: TRBJ1-2
CDR3 protein: CASSLATLQGSDGYTF
CDR3 DNA: TGTGCCAGCAGCTTAGCCACCTTACAGGGTTCCGATGGCTACACCTTC

clone size: .
V gene: TRBV7-9
D gene: .
J gene: TRBJ1-4
CDR3 protein: CATENRPQGRELFF
CDR3 DNA: TGTGCCACAGAAAATAGACCACAGGGACGTGAACTGTTTTTT

clone size: .
V gene: TRBV14
D gene: .
J gene: TRBJ2-3
CDR3 protein: CASSQAVRTDTQYF
CDR3 DNA: TGTGCCAGCAGCCAAGCGGTGCGCACAGATACGCAGTATTTT

clone size: .
V gene: TRBV9
D gene: TRBD1
J gene: TRBJ1-1
CDR3 protein: CASSVGGQGHTEAFF
CDR3 DNA: TGTGCCAGCAGCGTTGGGGGACAGGGGCACACTGAAGCTTTCTTT